A selection of T cell receptor beta chains follows, all from one sample in a study of blood T cell repertoires in COVID-19. Sequencing used immunoSEQ multiplex PCR; TCRdb keeps in-frame clones, though not all of them. The table lists about 410,000 clones, 89% of them singletons. The sequencing input was peripheral blood. The origin of the receptors is a woman between 40 and 55 years old with COVID-19, enrolled during active disease. Each CDR3 is given with its conserved first and last residue. The D gene is left open where the match is weak. Where a row states a size, it is once, few, many or the class of an expanded clone; other rows omit it.

d_call | j_call | v_call | clone_size | cdr3_aa | cdr3_nt
NA | TRBJ1-1 | TRBV5-1 | NA | CASSLQGWNTEAFF | TGCGCCAGCAGCTTGCAGGGTTGGAATACTGAAGCTTTCTTT
NA | TRBJ1-5 | TRBV30 | NA | CAWSGRGGNQPQHF | TGTGCCTGGAGTGGTAGGGGTGGCAATCAGCCCCAGCATTTT
NA | TRBJ2-1 | TRBV4-3 | NA | CASSQLLKRDEQFF | TGCGCCAGCAGCCAACTCCTAAAGAGGGATGAGCAGTTCTTC
TRBD1 | TRBJ2-7 | TRBV6-5 | NA | CASRARDRGPYEQYF | TGTGCCAGCAGGGCCCGGGACAGGGGCCCCTACGAGCAGTACTTC
TRBD1 | TRBJ1-2 | TRBV24-1 | NA | CATSDTGANGYTF | TGTGCCACCAGTGATACAGGGGCTAACGGCTACACCTTC
TRBD1 | TRBJ2-7 | TRBV27 | NA | CASSLFPGGDSYEQYF | TGTGCCAGCAGTTTATTCCCAGGGGGCGATTCCTACGAGCAGTACTTC
NA | TRBJ2-7 | TRBV7-3 | NA | CASSQALGYEQYF | TGTGCCAGCAGCCAGGCCCTCGGCTACGAGCAGTACTTC
NA | TRBJ1-2 | TRBV7-2 | NA | CASSLMGLLGSDGYTF | TGTGCCAGCAGCTTAATGGGGCTACTTGGATCCGATGGCTACACCTTC
NA | TRBJ2-7 | TRBV28 | NA | CASSLSSRQPSYEQYF | TGTGCCAGCAGTTTGTCGAGTCGACAGCCTTCCTACGAGCAGTACTTC
NA | TRBJ2-5 | TRBV25-1 | NA | CASSGGGIETQYF | TGTGCCAGCAGCGGAGGGGGCATTGAGACCCAGTACTTC
TRBD1 | TRBJ1-2 | TRBV7-8 | NA | CASSQRGQGIYGYTF | TGTGCCAGCAGCCAAAGGGGACAGGGGATCTATGGCTACACCTTC
NA | TRBJ2-7 | TRBV5-1 | NA | CASSLAASTEQYF | TGCGCCAGCAGCTTGGCCGCTAGCACCGAGCAGTACTTC
TRBD1 | TRBJ2-6 | TRBV19 | NA | CASSGDRETYSGANVLTF | TGTGCCAGTAGTGGCGACAGGGAGACTTACTCTGGGGCCAACGTCCTGACTTTC
NA | TRBJ2-2 | TRBV19 | NA | CASSMAGLTGELFF | TGTGCCAGTAGTATGGCGGGACTCACCGGGGAGCTGTTTTTT
NA | TRBJ1-6 | TRBV18 | NA | CASSPGSRGNSPLHF | TGTGCCAGCTCACCAGGGTCCCGGGGTAATTCACCCCTCCACTTT
NA | TRBJ1-1 | TRBV7-3 | NA | CASSLRWATEAFF | TGTGCCAGCAGCTTAAGGTGGGCCACTGAAGCTTTCTTT
TRBD1 | TRBJ2-1 | TRBV6-2/TRBV6-3 | NA | CASSYFQGARGEQFF | TGTGCCAGCAGTTATTTCCAGGGGGCGCGAGGTGAGCAGTTCTTC
TRBD2 | TRBJ2-3 | TRBV5-1 | NA | CASSQRGTTDTQYF | TGCGCCAGCAGTCAGCGGGGGACCACAGATACGCAGTATTTT
NA | TRBJ2-1 | TRBV27 | NA | CASRDSPYNEQFF | TGTGCCAGTCGGGACTCGCCTTACAATGAGCAGTTCTTC
NA | TRBJ2-7 | TRBV19 | NA | CASSIVADTQQYF | TGTGCCAGTAGTATAGTTGCGGATACACAGCAGTACTTC
NA | TRBJ1-1 | TRBV13 | NA | CASAEGDTEAFF | TGTGCCAGTGCAGAGGGTGACACTGAAGCTTTCTTT
NA | TRBJ1-2 | TRBV24-1 | NA | CATSDTNRVGYGYTF | TGTGCCACCAGTGATACCAACAGGGTTGGCTATGGCTACACCTTC
TRBD1 | TRBJ2-2 | TRBV24-1 | NA | CATSDTGTGRAGELFF | TGTGCCACCAGTGATACCGGGACAGGGAGAGCCGGGGAGCTGTTTTTT
TRBD1 | TRBJ1-1 | TRBV6-4 | NA | CASMSGGLNTEAFF | TGTGCCAGCATGTCAGGGGGTTTGAACACTGAAGCTTTCTTT
NA | TRBJ2-1 | TRBV7-8 | NA | CASSFVLYNEQFF | TGTGCCAGCAGCTTCGTCCTCTACAATGAGCAGTTCTTC
TRBD1 | TRBJ1-2 | TRBV7-3 | once | CASSLAGQGEEGYGYTF | TGTGCCAGCAGCTTAGCCGGACAGGGGGAGGAAGGCTATGGCTACACCTTC
TRBD2 | TRBJ2-3 | TRBV2 | NA | CAIAGLAGGPSGTDTQYF | TGTGCCATCGCGGGACTAGCGGGAGGGCCTAGTGGCACAGATACGCAGTATTTT
NA | TRBJ1-3 | TRBV11-2 | NA | CASSLRPGNTIYF | TGTGCCAGCAGCCTACGCCCTGGAAACACCATATATTTT
NA | TRBJ1-5 | TRBV7-4 | NA | CASSSFRGSNQPQHF | TGTGCCAGCAGCTCGTTTAGGGGGAGCAATCAGCCCCAGCATTTT
TRBD2 | TRBJ2-7 | TRBV27 | NA | CASSGLAGPYEQYF | TGTGCCAGCAGTGGACTAGCGGGACCCTACGAGCAGTACTTC
NA | TRBJ2-5 | TRBV6-2/TRBV6-3 | NA | CASSRTEPQETQYF | TGTGCCAGCAGCCGGACTGAACCTCAAGAGACCCAGTACTTC
NA | TRBJ2-5 | TRBV12-3/TRBV12-4 | once | CASSWGTKETQYF | TGTGCCAGCTCTTGGGGGACAAAAGAGACCCAGTACTTC
TRBD2 | TRBJ2-1 | TRBV6-6 | NA | CASGGGSSYNEQFF | TGTGCCAGCGGGGGGGGGAGCTCCTACAATGAGCAGTTCTTC
NA | TRBJ2-2 | TRBV28 | NA | CASSLWRGGNTGELFF | TGTGCCAGCAGTTTATGGCGAGGGGGTAACACCGGGGAGCTGTTTTTT
NA | TRBJ2-4 | TRBV29-1 | NA | CSVEGGGGGLAKNIQYF | TGCAGCGTTGAAGGTGGGGGGGGCGGTTTAGCCAAAAACATTCAGTACTTC
NA | TRBJ2-2 | TRBV11-2 | NA | CASPVRGGLNTGELFF | TGTGCCAGCCCGGTAAGGGGCGGATTGAACACCGGGGAGCTGTTTTTT
TRBD1 | TRBJ2-2 | TRBV18 | once | CASTREHRGIAGELFF | TGTGCCAGCACTCGCGAGCACAGGGGTATCGCCGGGGAGCTGTTTTTT
NA | TRBJ1-1 | TRBV5-4 | NA | CASSLAGGRVTEAFF | TGTGCCAGCAGCTTGGCGGGGGGGAGGGTCACTGAAGCTTTCTTT
NA | TRBJ1-1 | TRBV27 | few | CASSWGHMNTEAFF | TGTGCCAGCAGTTGGGGACACATGAACACTGAAGCTTTCTTT
NA | TRBJ1-2 | TRBV28 | NA | CASSFVSYGYTF | TGTGCCAGCAGTTTTGTCAGTTATGGCTACACCTTC
NA | TRBJ1-1 | TRBV6-5 | NA | CASSYAGYGAEAFF | TGTGCCAGCAGTTATGCGGGGTATGGGGCTGAAGCTTTCTTT
TRBD1 | TRBJ1-1 | TRBV14 | NA | CASRQGAEDTEAFF | TGTGCCAGCAGACAGGGGGCGGAGGACACTGAAGCTTTCTTT
NA | TRBJ1-1 | TRBV27 | NA | CASSLDRLNTEAFF | TGTGCCAGCAGTTTAGACAGATTGAACACTGAAGCTTTCTTT
NA | TRBJ2-5 | TRBV7-3 | NA | CASSSTGHEETRYF | TGTGCCAGCAGCTCTACGGGACACGAAGAGACCCGGTACTTC
TRBD2 | TRBJ2-7 | TRBV7-9 | NA | CASSPRWTSSYEQYF | TGTGCCAGCAGCCCTCGTTGGACTAGCTCCTACGAGCAGTACTTC
NA | TRBJ2-7 | TRBV7-2 | NA | CASSLDTGEGSYEQYF | TGTGCCAGCAGCTTAGACACCGGCGAGGGCTCCTACGAGCAGTACTTC
NA | TRBJ2-7 | TRBV29-1 | NA | CSVYRAGNEQYF | TGCAGCGTTTACAGGGCGGGCAACGAGCAGTACTTC
TRBD2 | TRBJ2-7 | TRBV29-1 | NA | CSVEGASGDYEQYF | TGCAGCGTTGAGGGGGCTAGCGGGGACTACGAGCAGTACTTC
TRBD2 | TRBJ2-1 | TRBV28 | NA | CASSLGTGLAGLEQFF | TGTGCCAGCAGTTTAGGCACGGGACTAGCGGGACTGGAGCAGTTCTTC
NA | TRBJ2-7 | TRBV30 | NA | CAWNPGSSAGQYF | TGTGCCTGGAACCCCGGGTCATCCGCGGGGCAGTACTTC
NA | TRBJ2-5 | TRBV5-1 | once | CASSLVRDTLQETQYF | TGCGCCAGCAGCTTGGTTAGGGACACCTTACAAGAGACCCAGTACTTC
TRBD1 | TRBJ1-5 | TRBV19 | few | CASIQTGLNQPQHF | TGTGCCAGTATCCAGACAGGGCTTAATCAGCCCCAGCATTTT
TRBD2 | TRBJ2-5 | TRBV5-1 | NA | CASTRGLAGGRIQETQYF | TGCGCCAGCACCCGAGGACTAGCGGGGGGCCGGATCCAAGAGACCCAGTACTTC
TRBD1 | TRBJ1-1 | TRBV7-9 | NA | CASSWDWTGRAEAFF | TGTGCCAGCAGCTGGGACTGGACAGGGAGAGCTGAAGCTTTCTTT
TRBD2 | TRBJ2-1 | TRBV27 | NA | CASSLWGGEEQFF | TGTGCCAGCAGTTTATGGGGGGGAGAAGAGCAGTTCTTC